Below, 17 T cell receptor beta chains from the same sample are listed, as sequenced in a study of control samples from healthy donors and cancer patients. Some clones are missing from TCRdb's copy, which holds only in-frame ones; the method was immunoSEQ multiplex PCR. Altogether about 81,000 clones are present, 94% being singletons, with the ten largest covering 4.8%. Source material: blood. All receptors come from a woman younger than 35 in good health.

The chain combines TRBV7-8 with TRBJ1-5; D gene ambiguous. Germline values: CDR1 SGHVS, CDR2 FQNEAQ. Deletions cut 1 base from V and 2 bases from J, with 6 bases between. CDR3 length: 14 amino acids. The CDR3 DNA follows: TGTGCCAGCAGCTTAGTTCCGGGCAATCAGCCCCAGCATTTT. Its protein product is CASSLVPGNQPQHF.

The J gene is TRBJ2-3, the V gene TRBV10-1; D tentatively fits TRBD1 or TRBD2 (5 bases each). The CDR3 length is 18 residues. Germline CDR1 WNHNN, CDR2 SYGVQD (reference sequence). With 3 bases removed from V and 3 bases from J, the gap between germline ends came to 22 bases. Here the CDR3 reads CASSDPITGTDLTDTQYF. The DNA of the CDR3 is TGCGCCAGCAGTGACCCGATTACCGGGACGGATCTAACAGATACGCAGTATTTT.

In this sample, this clone turned up once. This sequence joins TRBV19 and TRBJ1-1, with 8 positions matching TRBD1. V lost 5 bases, J lost 1 base, and 6 bases stayed unmatched. Per germline, CDR1 LNHDA and CDR2 SQIVND (reference sequence). This CDR3 region has 15 residues. In DNA form, the CDR3 reads TGTGCCAGTAGTGGAGACAGGGGACGGAACACTGAAGCTTTCTTT. This encodes CASSGDRGRNTEAFF.

This clone was found a few times. J is TRBJ2-1 and V is TRBV6-4; TRBD1 aligns across 7 bases. Germline loops: CDR1 MRHNA, CDR2 SNTAGT. The CDR3 spans 16 residues. With 5 bases clipped from V and 5 bases from J, the junction kept 12 bases outside the gene matches. The CDR3 region has the DNA TGTGCCAGCAGTCTTGAGGCCGGGACAGCGAACAATGAGCAGTTCTTC. The encoded protein is CASSLEAGTANNEQFF.

The chain employs TRBV15 and TRBJ1-5; 7 nucleotides agree with TRBD1. This CDR3 has 14 amino acids. From germline, CDR1 is LNHNV and CDR2 YYDKDF (reference sequence). The trim removed 4 bases at V and 3 bases at J, leaving 3 bases unmatched. The CDR3 protein is CATSTGTVNQPQHF. The DNA of the CDR3 is TGTGCCACCAGCACAGGGACAGTCAATCAGCCCCAGCATTTT.

The gene calls are TRBV28 and TRBJ1-5, with 7 bases identical to TRBD1. V was pared by 4 bases and J by 8 bases, with 8 bases of the junction left unmatched. The CDR3 totals 14 residues. Per germline, CDR1 MDHEN and CDR2 SYDVKM. The CDR3 DNA reads as TGTGCCAGCAGTTCACAGGGGTTGTTGGAGCCCCAGCATTTT. This sequence encodes CASSSQGLLEPQHF.

V usage is TRBV28 and J usage is TRBJ1-5, with D perhaps TRBD1 (6 bases). The ends were cut back, 3 bases at V and 3 bases at J, with 15 bases in the middle. CDR3 length: 16 amino acids. CDR1 and CDR2 (germline): MDHEN, SYDVKM. This CDR3 is CASSLGTTGINQPQHF. The CDR3 nucleotides are TGTGCCAGCAGTTTGGGGACTACAGGGATCAATCAGCCCCAGCATTTT.

The V and J genes are TRBV28 and TRBJ2-5; D is tentatively TRBD1 or TRBD2 (5 bases each). The CDR3 is 14 amino acids. V lost 10 bases to trimming and J lost 7 bases, with 22 bases between them. Germline CDR1 and CDR2: MDHEN and SYDVKM. The CDR3 DNA reads as TGTGCCATCTTTAATCCCGGGACGAGGGGGACCCAGTACTTC. Protein product: CAIFNPGTRGTQYF. Full variable domain (missing parts from reference TRBV28 and TRBJ2-5): DVKVTQSSRYLVKRTGEKVFLECVQDMDHENMFWYRQDPGLGLRLIYFSYDVKMKEKGDIPEGYSVSREKKERFSLILESASTNQTSMYLCAIFNPGTRGTQYFGPGTRLLVL.

The V and J genes are TRBV2 and TRBJ1-5; D gene uncertain. V was cut by 1 base and J by 4 bases, with 8 bases left in between. The length of the CDR3 is 14 residues. The germline V gene has CDR1 SNHLY and CDR2 FYNNEI. Here the CDR3 DNA reads TGTGCCAGCAGTGAAGGCAGCCCAAATCAGCCCCAGCATTTT. Amino acid sequence: CASSEGSPNQPQHF.

This clone appeared once. J is TRBJ2-1 and V is TRBV5-1, with D possibly being TRBD2 (5 bases). Germline V gives CDR1 SGHRS, CDR2 YFSETQ. CDR3 length: 16 residues. Between the trimmed V and J ends, which lost 1 base and 8 bases, there was a span of 19 bases. In DNA form, the CDR3 reads TGCGCCAGCAGCTTGCCAGCACAAAGCGGAGTAGATGAGCAGTTCTTC. This translates into CASSLPAQSGVDEQFF.

This clone has only one observation. This sequence joins TRBV20-1 and TRBJ1-4; the D is unclear. The CDR3 runs to 14 residues. Trimming shortened V by 3 bases and J by 0 bases, and 8 bases separated the two germline ends. CDR1 DFQATT and CDR2 SNEGSKA come from the germline V gene (reference sequence). CDR3 protein: CSASGSSTNEKLFF. The CDR3 DNA is TGCAGTGCTAGTGGGTCATCAACTAATGAAAAACTGTTTTTT.

The chain uses TRBV5-1 and TRBJ2-5; 7 bases are shared with TRBD1. The CDR3 covers 15 residues. V was pared by 3 bases and J by 3 bases, with 8 bases of the junction left unmatched. Germline-derived CDR1 and CDR2 are SGHRS and YFSETQ. The CDR3 region has the DNA TGCGCCAGCAGCTACCGGGACAGCCTGGAAGAGACCCAGTACTTC. Amino acid sequence: CASSYRDSLEETQYF.

The chain joins TRBV5-1 to TRBJ2-5; 15 bases fit TRBD2. Germline V gives CDR1 SGHRS, CDR2 YFSETQ. The CDR3 spans 18 residues. The J segment lost 0 bases and the V segment lost 3 bases, leaving 6 bases of the junction unmatched. The CDR3 DNA reads TGCGCCAGCAGCTCCTTCGGACTAGCGGGAGGGAACCAAGAGACCCAGTACTTC. Translated, it gives CASSSFGLAGGNQETQYF.

The chain recombines TRBV6-5 with TRBJ2-3; D not resolved. CDR3 length: 13 amino acids. In germline, CDR1 is MNHEY, CDR2 SVGAGI. V lost 2 bases and J 5 bases, leaving 8 bases between the germline ends. The CDR3 protein is CASSYTVVDTQYF. For the CDR3, the DNA is TGTGCCAGCAGTTACACGGTGGTAGATACGCAGTATTTT.

This chain joins TRBV15 and TRBJ2-3; D ambiguous. V lost 3 bases and J 1 base, leaving 14 bases between the germline ends. Per the germline V gene, CDR1 is LNHNV and CDR2 is YYDKDF (reference sequence). The length of the CDR3 is 16 residues. The CDR3 loop reads CATSRGPPVGTDTQYF. CDR3 DNA sequence: TGTGCCACCAGCAGGGGCCCCCCGGTGGGCACAGATACGCAGTATTTT.

The chain carries TRBV5-8 and TRBJ1-5, with 9 bases that match TRBD1. Trimming removed 4 bases from V and 2 bases from J; junction bases left unmatched: 4. The CDR3 sequence is 15 residues long. Looked up from germline, CDR1 is SGHTS and CDR2 is YDEGEE. The CDR3 DNA reads TGTGCCAGCAGCGGGGACAGGGTCGGCAATCAGCCCCAGCATTTT. Translated, it gives CASSGDRVGNQPQHF.

CDR3: CASSLGRTLANYGYTF. For the CDR3, the DNA is TGTGCCAGCAGCTTGGGGAGGACACTCGCAAACTATGGCTACACCTTC. This rearrangement joins TRBV5-6 to TRBJ1-2, with D tentatively TRBD1 (5 bases). V was trimmed by 0 bases and J by 2 bases, leaving 14 bases between them. CDR1 and CDR2 (germline): SGHDT, YYEEEE. This CDR3 is built from 16 residues.